Shown below are 11 T cell receptor beta chains from a single sample sequenced in a study of radiation and T cells in renal cell carcinoma. This table comes from immunoSEQ multiplex PCR, and its TCRdb copy is limited to in-frame clones, with some not included. Among 150,000 to 180,000 clones, 87% were seen once, and the ten largest hold 10% to 15%. The sample's time point: blood 2 weeks post-SBRT. Treatment in this sample: 15 Gy SBRT to primary tumor, nephrectomy 4 weeks later. Sequenced material: blood, taken from a patient whose treatment included radiotherapy and nephrectomy. The source of these receptors is a woman aged 45-59 years with renal cell carcinoma.

The genes are TRBV11-2 and TRBJ2-1, with 8 bases lining up with TRBD2. The length of the CDR3 is 19 residues. Trimming took 1 base from V and 1 from J; bases not matched to a gene: 12. In germline, CDR1 is SGHAT, CDR2 FQNNGV. CDR3 region: CASSLVSTGGGRSYNEQFF. Written as DNA, the CDR3 is TGTGCCAGCAGCTTAGTCTCTACGGGCGGGGGGCGATCCTACAATGAGCAGTTCTTC. Using reference TRBV11-2 and TRBJ2-1 for the parts outside the CDR3, the full variable domain is EAGVAQSPRYKIIEKRQSVAFWCNPISGHATLYWYQQILGQGPKLLIQFQNNGVVDDSQLPKDRFSAERLKGVDSTLKIQPAKLEDSAVYLCASSLVSTGGGRSYNEQFFGPGTRLTVL.

The chain uses TRBV7-9 and TRBJ2-7; D is unresolved. Germline V gives CDR1 SEHNR, CDR2 FQNEAQ (reference sequence). Trimming shortened V by 5 bases and J by 2 bases, and 7 bases separated the two germline ends. The CDR3 covers 12 residues. CDR3 sequence: CASSPQAYEQYF. CDR3 in DNA: TGTGCCAGCAGCCCCCAGGCCTACGAGCAGTACTTC.

The chain combines TRBV15 with TRBJ1-1, with D possibly TRBD1 on 6 matching bases. Trimming removed 8 bases at V and 4 bases at J, with 17 bases between. The CDR3 has 14 residues. CDR1 and CDR2 from the germline V gene are LNHNV and YYDKDF (reference sequence). The CDR3 nucleotides read TGTGCCACCGCTTTTGGGGGCGCGAGCACTGAAGCTTTCTTT. Its translation: CATAFGGASTEAFF.

This rearrangement joins TRBV9 to TRBJ2-3; no clear D gene. Trimming shortened V by 2 bases and J by 0 bases, and 4 bases separated the two germline ends. The germline CDR1 and CDR2 sequences are SGDLS and YYNGEE. The CDR3 consists of 13 residues. CDR3 protein: CASSVSSTDTQYF. CDR3 in DNA: TGTGCCAGCAGCGTCTCTAGCACAGATACGCAGTATTTT.

This clone has a single count. V usage is TRBV19 and J usage is TRBJ1-4, with D possibly matching TRBD1 (5 bases). Germline values: CDR1 LNHDA, CDR2 SQIVND (reference sequence). Trimming pared 7 bases from V and 6 bases from J, leaving 18 bases between. This CDR3 has 15 residues. The chain's CDR3 is CASTSGTQIDEKLFF. The CDR3 DNA follows: TGTGCCAGTACCTCAGGGACCCAGATTGATGAAAAACTGTTTTTT.

The V and J genes are TRBV6-1 and TRBJ2-5, with a tentative D call TRBD2 (5 bases). Per the germline V gene, CDR1 is MNHNS and CDR2 is SASEGT. The V and J ends lost 1 base and 5 bases respectively, with 14 bases between them. The CDR3 is made up of 15 amino acids. CDR3 DNA sequence: TGTGCCAGCAGTGAAGGAACGGGGAGTTGGGAGACCCAGTACTTC. Translation: CASSEGTGSWETQYF.

This clone was detected only once. The rearrangement joins TRBV19 to TRBJ2-7; the D is unclear. Trimming removed 1 base at V and 3 bases at J, with 10 bases between. The CDR3 runs 14 residues. Germline lookup yields CDR1 LNHDA and CDR2 SQIVND (reference sequence). CDR3 in amino acids: CASSIGPTGYEQYF. CDR3 coding DNA: TGTGCCAGTAGTATAGGCCCGACCGGCTACGAGCAGTACTTC.

The rearrangement links TRBV9 to TRBJ2-2, with 7 bases fitting TRBD2. Germline CDR1 and CDR2: SGDLS and YYNGEE. J gave up 4 bases and V 0 bases, and 6 bases lay outside the gene matches. CDR3 length: 16 residues. Written as DNA, the CDR3 is TGTGCCAGCAGCGTAGCGGTGGGACTAAGCACCGGGGAGCTGTTTTTT. Translation: CASSVAVGLSTGELFF.

This clone was recorded a few times. V usage is TRBV30 and J usage is TRBJ1-5; tentatively, D is TRBD1 (5 bases). V was shortened by 1 base and J by 2 bases, with 21 bases between the two germline ends. This CDR3 is 18 amino acids long. Germline values: CDR1 GTSNPN, CDR2 SVGIG (reference sequence). CDR3: CAWSAQWTSLVGNQPQHF. The CDR3 DNA reads as TGTGCCTGGAGTGCTCAGTGGACATCCCTTGTTGGCAATCAGCCCCAGCATTTT.

V usage is TRBV6-4 and J usage is TRBJ1-2; D is unresolved. The V end was cut by 7 bases, the J end by 3 bases, with 12 bases between. Germline CDR1 reads MRHNA; CDR2 reads SNTAGT. The CDR3 has 13 amino acids. The CDR3 DNA is TGTGCCAGCAATCCCACGGCCGACTATGGCTACACCTTC. Its protein is CASNPTADYGYTF.

This clone was found once. The chain employs TRBV6-1 and TRBJ1-5; D gene ambiguous. Trimming left V 4 bases short and J 5 bases short, with 21 bases between. CDR1 is MNHNS and CDR2 is SASEGT in the germline V gene. The CDR3 spans 17 residues. The CDR3 region has the DNA TGTGCCAGCAGTGCCTATTCCGGGCTCCAATTTGATCAGCCCCAGCATTTT. Amino acids: CASSAYSGLQFDQPQHF.